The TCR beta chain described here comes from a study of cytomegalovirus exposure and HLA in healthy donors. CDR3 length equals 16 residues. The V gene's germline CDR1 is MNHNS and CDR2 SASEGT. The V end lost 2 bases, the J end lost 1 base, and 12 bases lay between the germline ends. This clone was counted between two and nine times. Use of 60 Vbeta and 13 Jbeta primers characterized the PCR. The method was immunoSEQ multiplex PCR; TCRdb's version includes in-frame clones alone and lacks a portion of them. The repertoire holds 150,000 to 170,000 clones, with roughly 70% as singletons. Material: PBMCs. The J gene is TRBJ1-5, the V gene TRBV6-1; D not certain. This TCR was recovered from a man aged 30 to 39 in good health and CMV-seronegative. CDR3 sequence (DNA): TGTGCCAGCAGTGAACTGCGGCCGAGGAGCAATCAGCCCCAGCATTTT. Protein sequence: CASSELRPRSNQPQHF.